The entry below gives a single TCR beta chain sequence along with its context. The antigen remains unidentified. These data originate in a study of cytotoxic CD8 clonotypes in ibrutinib-treated CLL. Looking at the study overall: The patients, roughly twelve relapsed/refractory and under 16 treatment-naive, included roughly 17 who were IGHV unmutated.

The CDR3 contains 18 residues. The V gene's germline CDR1 is SGHAT and CDR2 FQNNGV. V shed 4 bases and J 4 bases; nucleotides not matched to a gene: 13. Study-wide findings and caveats: Relative to age-matched healthy donors, clonality at baseline was higher, and it tracked circulating CD8+ T-cell counts.

Produced via immunoSEQ multiplex PCR; TCRdb's table is partial and in-frame only. The sample yields about 330,000 clones, approximately 67% seen once. The chain recombines TRBV11-2 with TRBJ2-7; TRBD2 agrees at 13 bases. The source is a human donor with chronic lymphocytic leukemia. The specimen comprised PBMCs, sampled after 36 months of ibrutinib treatment. CDR3 in amino acids: CASSSGGLAGLPLYEQYF. The CDR3 nucleotides are TGTGCCAGCAGCTCCGGGGGACTAGCGGGACTACCCCTTTACGAGCAGTACTTC.